This T cell receptor beta chain comes out of a study of T cells in localized non-small cell lung cancer (dated by TCRdb to about 2020). For context, the study as a whole: The study examined T cell repertoires in roughly 240 patients with early-stage NSCLC and compared tumors with uninvolved tumor-adjacent lungs. The cohort comprised roughly 230 treatment-naïve NSCLC patients with resected, localized lung tumors. A mean age of approximately 70 years was recorded for the NSCLC patients, of whom 129 were male and 95 to 110 were female. Overall study outcomes, separate from this receptor: Higher blood T cell density associated with longer overall survival, while higher adjacent-lung clonality associated with shorter survival. Because multi-region tumor sequencing was not performed, intratumor heterogeneity could not be ruled out. Uninvolved tumor-adjacent lung showed the highest T cell clonality, higher than tumor, which suggests more focused antigenic responses in the adjacent lung. A median of around 50 of the top 100 tumor clones were detected in paired uninvolved adjacent lung, and some 28 of these tumor clones were also found among the top 100 clones of the paired uninvolved adjacent lung. Because the study design was exploratory, TCR variables were selected using unadjusted p-values without false-discovery rate correction.

At diagnosis, tumor, uninvolved tumor-adjacent lung and peripheral blood were collected and then preserved as a mix of FFPE and fresh-frozen material. For TCR repertoire profiling, blood samples were analyzed as peripheral blood mononuclear cells. TCR beta CDR3 regions were sequenced from DNA using the immunoSEQ Assay. The original pipeline was this. To compute T cell density, TCR beta template counts were normalized to usable DNA, which was estimated by amplifying housekeeping genes. The preseqR package was used to estimate richness by extrapolating to 400,000 templates for PBMC samples and to 120,000 templates for tissue samples. Clonality was calculated as one minus Pielou's evenness. Tissue-enriched TCRs were identified by differential abundance testing using productive amino-acid clonotypes, minimum total count 5 and alpha 0.1. The Jaccard Index and the Morisita Overlap Index were used to quantify repertoire overlap between compartments. GLIPH clustered TCR beta CDR3s with public tetramer-defined viral CDR3s; viral motifs required at least three viral sequences plus V-gene enrichment. Entries here come from immuneACCESS through TCRdb and include only in-frame sequences with V and J called. Some clones fail to appear in such tables; in the studies checked, an unresolved V gene covers under half of the shortfall, and the cause of the remainder is unknown. V, J and clone size are taken as reported in that table, and D and trimming were inferred from the DNA itself. In this sample the table shows tens of thousands of clones, approximately 88% of which occur a single time. Less than 9.5% of the sample is in the top ten clones.

Of note for this clone: Its specific antigen is unknown. Base qualities are not at hand, and no much larger clone is one base apart.

The sequence derives from a woman aged 40-69 years with stage I lung adenocarcinoma. Material: peripheral blood, obtained before any cancer treatment.

The bases are TGTGCCAGCTCACCCTCAACAGGGGCTGGAAACACCATATATTTT. It specifies CASSPSTGAGNTIYF. The chain links TRBV18 with TRBJ1-3; TRBD1 matches 7 bases in the middle. V ends up 3 bases short and J 2 bases short, with an unmatched junction base count of 4. The germline V gene provides CDR1 KGHSH and CDR2 LQKENI. From the cysteine through the phenylalanine, the CDR3 covers 15 amino acids. Only the CDR3 part of the read is kept: 45 bases, read in frame from the first base.